This entry lists 27 T cell receptor beta chains sequenced from one sample in a study of tumour-infiltrating T cells in Burkitt lymphoma (dated by TCRdb to about 2020). Library preparation employed the immunoSEQ multiplex PCR assay. TCRdb carries this immuneACCESS record with in-frame sequences only. Its versions omit some clonotypes, under half of them owing to an unresolved V gene in the studies checked, with the rest unexplained. The sample table shows more than 40,000 clones, and around 31% are seen once. The ten top clones hold 2.9% of the sample. Material: tumor tissue. The source of these receptors is a human donor with Burkitt lymphoma.

This chain connects TRBV5-1 to TRBJ2-3; 7 nucleotides line up with TRBD2. Trimming removed 7 bases from V and 4 bases from J; junction bases left unmatched: 6. The CDR3 extends over 13 amino acids. Germline V gene data show CDR1 as SGHRS and CDR2 as YFSETQ. This CDR3 is CASAGGWADTQYF. CDR3 in DNA: TGCGCCAGCGCCGGGGGGTGGGCAGATACGCAGTATTTT.

The V call is TRBV21-1, the J call TRBJ2-3; TRBD2 is the table's D call, not checked against the DNA. TRBV21-1 is noted as a pseudogene. There are 16 residues in the CDR3. CDR3 in amino acids: CASSARSGVSTDTQYF. The CDR3 DNA follows: TGTGCCAGCAGCGCTCGCTCCGGGGTTTCCACAGATACGCAGTATTTT.

Only a few counts were recorded for this clone. The chain's CDR3 is CASSTDRVAAFF. CDR3 DNA sequence: TGTGCCAGCAGCACAGACAGGGTTGCAGCTTTCTTT. This rearrangement joins TRBV7-8 to TRBJ1-1; 7 nucleotides match TRBD1. Germline V gene lookup returns CDR1 SGHVS and CDR2 FQNEAQ. This CDR3 spans 12 amino acids. Trimming at V came to 5 bases and at J to 10 bases, leaving 7 bases not matched to a gene.

This chain uses TRBV11-2 with TRBJ2-6, with TRBD1 identical over 7 bases. V shed 3 bases and J 2 bases; nucleotides not matched to a gene: 4. The CDR3 covers 16 residues. Germline CDR1 is SGHAT and CDR2 is FQNNGV. The CDR3, as DNA: TGTGCCAGCAGCTTTTCCGGGACAGCTGGGGCCAACGTCCTGACTTTC. It translates to CASSFSGTAGANVLTF.

The chain employs TRBV27 and TRBJ2-3; D gene unclear. Germline loops: CDR1 MNHEY, CDR2 SMNVEV (reference sequence). The CDR3 is 13 residues long. Trimming stripped 3 bases from V and 9 bases from J, with 13 bases between. The CDR3 spells CASSFSLGVTQYF. As DNA, the CDR3 is TGTGCCAGCAGTTTCTCCCTCGGCGTCACGCAGTATTTT.

The rearrangement uses TRBV5-1 and TRBJ1-6, with TRBD1 matching over 11 bases. V trimming: 3 bases; J trimming: 8 bases; junction bases outside the gene matches: 1. CDR1 is SGHRS, CDR2 YFSETQ, per germline. The CDR3 extends over 14 amino acids. CDR3: CASSSGQGDSPLHF. DNA for the CDR3: TGCGCCAGCAGCTCGGGACAGGGGGATTCACCCCTCCACTTT.

CDR3 sequence: CAITPGTGGSYEQYF. The DNA for the CDR3 is TGTGCCATCACACCCGGGACAGGGGGGTCCTACGAGCAGTACTTC. The chain employs TRBV10-3 and TRBJ2-7; 11 bases map to TRBD1. After removal of 7 bases from V and 1 base from J, the junction contained 6 bases not matched to a gene. CDR3 length: 15 amino acids. Germline CDR1 ENHRY, CDR2 SYGVKD.

This clone was seen a few times. The rearrangement links TRBV18 to TRBJ1-6; D is possibly TRBD1 (5 bases). Germline lookup yields CDR1 KGHSH and CDR2 LQKENI. V was cut by 4 bases and J by 2 bases, with 9 bases left in between. The CDR3 has 15 residues. This chain's CDR3 is CASSREGAYNSPLHF. CDR3 DNA sequence: TGTGCCAGCTCACGGGAAGGGGCCTATAATTCACCCCTCCACTTT.

V usage is TRBV12-5 and J usage is TRBJ1-3; no definite D call. Trimming pared 7 bases from V and 1 base from J, leaving 11 bases between. There are 14 residues in the CDR3. CDR1 and CDR2 (germline): LGHNT, FRNRAP. The CDR3 region has the DNA TGTGCTAGTGCCCGATCAGGATCTGGAAACACCATATATTTT. Protein: CASARSGSGNTIYF. Based on the CDR3 plus reference TRBV12-5 and TRBJ1-3, the full variable domain is DARVTQTPRHKVTEMGQEVTMRCQPILGHNTVFWYRQTMMQGLELLAYFRNRAPLDDSGMPKDRFSAEMPDATLATLKIQPSEPRDSAVYFCASARSGSGNTIYFGEGSWLTVV.

The chain carries TRBV18 and TRBJ2-2; no definite D call. Germline V CDR1 and CDR2: KGHSH, LQKENI. Deletions cut 3 bases from V and 0 bases from J, with 5 bases between. The CDR3 sequence is 14 residues long. CDR3 coding DNA: TGTGCCAGCTCACCTCAATCGAACACCGGGGAGCTGTTTTTT. Translation: CASSPQSNTGELFF.

This chain uses TRBV6-1 with TRBJ2-1; the match to TRBD2 covers 7 bases. V dropped 8 bases and J dropped 2; count of bases not matched to a gene: 9. Germline V CDR1 and CDR2: MNHNS, SASEGT. The CDR3 runs to 15 residues. CDR3 residues: CASAPVGGAYNEQFF. CDR3 coding DNA: TGTGCCAGCGCCCCGGTGGGGGGGGCCTACAATGAGCAGTTCTTC.

This rearrangement joins TRBV4-2 to TRBJ2-3; no firm D call. The germline V gene encodes CDR1 LGHNA and CDR2 YNFKEQ. Trimming pared 0 bases from V and 0 bases from J, leaving 7 bases between. This CDR3 contains 15 residues. Here the CDR3 reads CASSQDFGSTDTQYF. The CDR3 coding sequence is TGTGCCAGCAGCCAAGATTTCGGCAGCACAGATACGCAGTATTTT.

This clone came up a few times. The chain has TRBV29-1 and TRBJ2-3; maybe TRBD2 (6 bases). Germline values: CDR1 SQVTM, CDR2 ANQGSEA. Deletions cut 6 bases from V and 0 bases from J, with 19 bases between. This CDR3 region has 16 residues. CDR3 sequence reads: CSVGIGTSTSTDTQYF. CDR3 in DNA: TGCAGCGTAGGCATCGGGACTTCAACTAGCACAGATACGCAGTATTTT.

The rearrangement uses TRBV7-9 and TRBJ1-5, with D perhaps TRBD1 (6 bases). V lost 3 bases, J lost 5 bases, and 11 bases lay in between. The CDR3 has 14 amino acids. Germline CDR1 SEHNR, CDR2 FQNEAQ (reference sequence). DNA of the CDR3: TGTGCCAGCAGCTTGGGGGGGGCCGATCAGCCCCAGCATTTT. This translates into CASSLGGADQPQHF. The whole variable domain, remainder taken from reference TRBV7-9 and TRBJ1-5, is DTGVSQNPRHKITKRGQNVTFRCDPISEHNRLYWYRQTLGQGPEFLTYFQNEAQLEKSRLLSDRFSAERPKGSFSTLEIQRTEQGDSAMYLCASSLGGADQPQHFGDGTRLSIL.

The V gene is TRBV10-1, the J gene TRBJ1-5; D ambiguous. The germline V and J ends were trimmed by 10 bases and 0 bases, with 10 bases remaining between them. The CDR3 has 13 amino acids. Germline V gene sequence: CDR1 WNHNN, CDR2 SYGVQD (reference sequence). In DNA form, the CDR3 reads TGCGCCATAAGGGCTTTTAGCAATCAGCCCCAGCATTTT. Its protein product is CAIRAFSNQPQHF.

This clone occurred a few times. The gene calls are TRBV6-1 and TRBJ1-4; D is ambiguous. Trimming removed 5 bases from V and 7 bases from J, with 11 bases in between. The CDR3 length is 13 residues. Germline CDR1 MNHNS, CDR2 SASEGT. The CDR3 spells CASSRLEGEKLFF. CDR3 DNA: TGTGCCAGCAGTCGGCTGGAGGGTGAAAAACTGTTTTTT.

This clone turned up a few times. The chain has TRBV5-1 and TRBJ1-2, with a tentative D call TRBD1 (5 bases). V was trimmed by 1 base and J by 6 bases, leaving 13 bases between them. The germline CDR1 and CDR2 sequences are SGHRS and YFSETQ. The CDR3 runs to 14 residues. This CDR3 is CASSLPRGRNGYTF. The DNA of the CDR3 is TGCGCCAGCAGCTTGCCGCGGGGACGGAATGGCTACACCTTC.

This clone was observed a handful of times. J is TRBJ1-4 and V is TRBV6-6; D is uncertain. Trimming cost V 7 bases and J 8 bases, with 17 bases left between them. CDR1 and CDR2 from the germline V gene are MNHNY and SVGAGI (reference sequence). There are 14 residues in the CDR3. The CDR3 loop reads CASTRTGMGEKLFF. The DNA for the CDR3 is TGTGCCAGCACCCGTACCGGGATGGGAGAAAAACTGTTTTTT.

The CDR3 spells CASSVYPNGYNEQFF. DNA of the CDR3: TGTGCCAGCAGCGTATACCCCAACGGATACAATGAGCAGTTCTTC. This chain joins TRBV9 and TRBJ2-1; the D is unclear. The CDR3 contains 15 residues. V was trimmed by 1 base and J by 4 bases, leaving 12 bases between them. Germline-derived CDR1 and CDR2 are SGDLS and YYNGEE.

This rearrangement joins TRBV5-4 to TRBJ2-1; D perhaps matches TRBD1 (6 bases). The germline V gene encodes CDR1 SGHNT and CDR2 YYREEE (reference sequence). V shed 0 bases and J shed 0 bases, with 7 bases lying between them. The CDR3 sequence is 15 residues long. The CDR3 region is CASSLVRGSYNEQFF. The CDR3 DNA reads as TGTGCCAGCAGCTTGGTCAGGGGCTCCTACAATGAGCAGTTCTTC.

This clone came up a few times. The chain links TRBV5-6 to TRBJ2-7; D is possibly TRBD2 (5 bases). CDR3 length: 15 amino acids. Germline V gene sequence: CDR1 SGHDT, CDR2 YYEEEE. V was cut by 1 base and J by 5 bases, with 16 bases left in between. The CDR3 DNA reads as TGTGCCAGCAGCTTGTTGATCCGGGATCGGAACGAGCAGTACTTC. As protein: CASSLLIRDRNEQYF. The full variable domain, its missing parts supplied by reference TRBV5-6 and TRBJ2-7, is DAGVTQSPTHLIKTRGQQVTLRCSPKSGHDTVSWYQQALGQGPQFIFQYYEEEERQRGNFPDRFSGHQFPNYSSELNVNALLLGDSALYLCASSLLIRDRNEQYFGPGTRLTVT.

The V call is TRBV18, the J call TRBJ2-7, with D maybe TRBD1 (5 bases). This CDR3 has 13 residues. Per germline, CDR1 KGHSH and CDR2 LQKENI. V dropped 3 bases and J dropped 0 bases, with 6 bases sitting between them. The CDR3 reads CASSPDNSYEQYF. CDR3 DNA sequence: TGTGCCAGCTCACCGGACAACTCCTACGAGCAGTACTTC.

This clone showed up just a few times. This chain links TRBV5-1 with TRBJ2-7; tentative D call: TRBD1 (7 bases). The germline gives CDR1 SGHRS, CDR2 YFSETQ. V lost 0 bases and J lost 3, with 13 bases in between. This CDR3 contains 15 residues. DNA of the CDR3: TGCGCCAGCAGCTTGGAGTCAGGGGGGTACTACGAGCAGTACTTC. It encodes CASSLESGGYYEQYF.

The genes are TRBV4-3 and TRBJ1-2; possible D gene TRBD1, 5 bases. V was shortened by 0 bases and J by 8 bases, with 10 bases between the two germline ends. Germline V gives CDR1 LGHNA, CDR2 YSLEER. This CDR3 spans 13 amino acids. CDR3 amino acids: CASSQESGHGYTF. The CDR3 DNA reads as TGCGCCAGCAGCCAAGAATCAGGGCACGGCTACACCTTC.

This chain links TRBV10-3 with TRBJ1-6; no definite D call. CDR1 and CDR2 from the germline V gene are ENHRY and SYGVKD. V lost 10 bases and J 12 bases, leaving 22 bases between the germline ends. The CDR3 sequence is 14 residues long. CDR3 in DNA: TGTGCCACCGCAAACCCTGAACTGATTGAACCCCTCCACTTT. As protein: CATANPELIEPLHF.

This clone showed up just a few times. The rearrangement uses TRBV7-2 and TRBJ1-5, with a possible D match to TRBD1 (6 bases). CDR3 length: 13 amino acids. V was pared by 8 bases and J by 12 bases, with 20 bases between. The germline CDR1 and CDR2 sequences are SGHTA and FQGNSA. This CDR3 is CASRRTAEGLQHF. CDR3 DNA sequence: TGTGCCAGCCGACGGACAGCTGAGGGGCTCCAGCATTTT. The whole variable domain, filled in from reference TRBV7-2 and TRBJ1-5, reads GAGVSQSPSNKVTEKGKDVELRCDPISGHTALYWYRQSLGQGLEFLIYFQGNSAPDKSGLPSDRFSAERTGGSVSTLTIQRTQQEDSAVYLCASRRTAEGLQHFGDGTRLSIL.

The chain is built from TRBV4-3 and TRBJ1-5; the match to TRBD1 covers 8 bases. The CDR3 has 15 residues. The germline gives CDR1 LGHNA, CDR2 YSLEER. With 4 bases clipped from V and 3 bases from J, the junction kept 5 bases outside the gene matches. This chain's CDR3 is CASSLGTGSNQPQHF. In nucleotides, the CDR3 is TGCGCCAGCAGCCTGGGGACAGGCTCCAATCAGCCCCAGCATTTT.